This passage covers 9 T cell receptor beta chains from one sample sequenced in a study of cytomegalovirus exposure and HLA in healthy donors. The PCR had 60 Vbeta and 13 Jbeta primers. Measured with immunoSEQ multiplex PCR; TCRdb has only the in-frame clones, and not every one. The sample consists of about 140,000 clones, more than 70% of them appearing once. Source material: PBMCs. These receptors all stem from a young man in good health and CMV-seronegative.

The chain carries TRBV5-4 and TRBJ2-7; a weak D match, TRBD1 (5 bases). The V end lost 4 bases, the J end lost 7 bases, and 18 bases lay between the germline ends. Germline-derived CDR1 and CDR2 are SGHNT and YYREEE (reference sequence). The CDR3 loop spans 14 amino acids. CDR3 region: CASSTQGPLGEQYF. For the CDR3, the DNA is TGTGCCAGCAGCACCCAGGGTCCCCTGGGGGAGCAGTACTTC.

V usage is TRBV7-8 and J usage is TRBJ2-3; 12 nucleotides match TRBD2. V shed 4 bases, J shed 2 bases, and the junction held 4 bases outside the gene matches. The germline CDR1 and CDR2 sequences are SGHVS and FQNEAQ. CDR3 size: 16 residues. The CDR3 DNA is TGTGCCAGCAGCTGGACTAGCGGGACCCTCACAGATACGCAGTATTTT. Amino acid sequence: CASSWTSGTLTDTQYF. Drawing the rest from reference TRBV7-8 and TRBJ2-3, the complete variable domain is GAGVSQSPRYKVAKRGQDVALRCDPISGHVSLFWYQQALGQGPEFLTYFQNEAQLDKSGLPSDRFFAERPEGSVSTLKIQRTQQEDSAVYLCASSWTSGTLTDTQYFGPGTRLTVL.

The genes are TRBV2 and TRBJ1-1; D is unclear. CDR1 and CDR2 from the germline V gene are SNHLY and FYNNEI. The CDR3 extends over 14 amino acids. V lost 0 bases and J lost 4, with 9 bases in between. The CDR3 sequence is CASSEARSGTEAFF. CDR3 DNA sequence: TGTGCCAGCAGTGAAGCCAGAAGTGGCACTGAAGCTTTCTTT.

The rearrangement uses TRBV10-3 and TRBJ1-2; D remains unclear. CDR1 and CDR2 (germline): ENHRY, SYGVKD. V gave up 2 bases and J gave up 5 bases, with 9 bases separating them. The CDR3 totals 13 residues. CDR3 amino acids: CAISENGDYGYTF. Here the CDR3 DNA reads TGTGCCATCAGTGAGAACGGTGATTATGGCTACACCTTC.

This chain connects TRBV28 to TRBJ2-7, with TRBD2 as a possible D gene (5 bases). Per the germline V gene, CDR1 is MDHEN and CDR2 is SYDVKM. Trimming took off 2 bases at V and 3 bases at J, with 11 bases between the two ends. This CDR3 spans 14 amino acids. The CDR3 region is CASSLVGSNYEQYF. The DNA of the CDR3 is TGTGCCAGCAGTTTAGTTGGGAGCAACTACGAGCAGTACTTC.

The rearrangement uses TRBV9 and TRBJ2-6, with no clear D. The CDR3 extends over 15 amino acids. The V and J ends lost 7 bases and 0 bases respectively, with 11 bases between them. Per germline, CDR1 SGDLS and CDR2 YYNGEE. In DNA, the CDR3 is TGTGCCAGCTCCCCCCCCAGCTCTGGGGCCAACGTCCTGACTTTC. Translation gives CASSPPSSGANVLTF. The entire variable domain, with the rest obtained from reference TRBV9 and TRBJ2-6, is as follows: DSGVTQTPKHLITATGQRVTLRCSPRSGDLSVYWYQQSLDQGLQFLIQYYNGEERAKGNILERFSAQQFPDLHSELNLSSLELGDSALYFCASSPPSSGANVLTFGAGSRLTVL.

The chain carries TRBV29-1 and TRBJ2-3, with unresolved D. This CDR3 spans 14 amino acids. V shed 7 bases and J shed 0 bases, with 14 bases lying between them. Germline CDR1 and CDR2: SQVTM and ANQGSEA. DNA of the CDR3: TGCAGCGCGAAGTACGGTACTAGCACAGATACGCAGTATTTT. Protein product: CSAKYGTSTDTQYF.

The CDR3, as DNA: TGTGCCAGCAGTGACCGGGACAGCCCACTGGGCATCTTCTTC. Translated: CASSDRDSPLGIFF. The chain is built from TRBV6-5 and TRBJ2-1; 7 bases agree with TRBD1. The germline V gene encodes CDR1 MNHEY and CDR2 SVGAGI. This CDR3 comprises 14 residues. V gave up 5 bases and J gave up 16 bases; unmatched junction bases: 17.

The chain couples TRBV28 to TRBJ2-7; TRBD2 agrees at 8 bases. CDR1 and CDR2 from the germline V gene are MDHEN and SYDVKM. Trimming cost V 4 bases and J 4 bases; bases outside gene matches: 12. The CDR3 spans 16 residues. This CDR3 reads CASSWVGREVRYEQYF. CDR3 DNA sequence: TGTGCCAGCAGTTGGGTGGGGCGGGAGGTTCGATACGAGCAGTACTTC.